Listed below are T cell receptor beta chains from one sample, sequenced in a study of CXCR3-negative and CXCR3-positive naive CD8 T cells. From the 5' RACE reads, TCRdb lists one entry per CDR3 protein and no DNA. This listing includes around 50,000 distinct CDR3 sequences. The sequenced material came from memory CD8+ T cells from blood. The receptors were gathered from a human donor in good health. Some clones in this sample may be carry-over from other donors' samples. Both conserved end residues are part of each CDR3. Each record gives: V gene, J gene, CDR3 length, CDR3 protein.

v_gene: TRBV29-1; j_gene: TRBJ2-3; len: 12; CDR3aa: CSLAGVTDTQYF
v_gene: TRBV19; j_gene: TRBJ1-1; len: 14; CDR3aa: CASSSTGQGAEAFF
v_gene: TRBV27; j_gene: TRBJ1-6; len: 16; CDR3aa: CASRRGTLGWGSPLHF
v_gene: TRBV7-9; j_gene: TRBJ1-1; len: 14; CDR3aa: CASSHRDRGTEAFF
v_gene: TRBV29-1; j_gene: TRBJ2-7; len: 13; CDR3aa: CSVFGGGSYEQYF
v_gene: TRBV12-3/TRBV12-4; j_gene: TRBJ1-1; len: 13; CDR3aa: CASSLGGSTEAFF
v_gene: TRBV2; j_gene: TRBJ1-3; len: 15; CDR3aa: CASSEMKSSGNTIYF
v_gene: TRBV5-1; j_gene: TRBJ2-2; len: 15; CDR3aa: CASSLGQGGTGELFF
v_gene: TRBV15; j_gene: TRBJ1-2; len: 15; CDR3aa: CATSRDRGGPYGYTF
v_gene: TRBV20-1; j_gene: TRBJ2-5; len: 12; CDR3aa: CSAPREWETQYF